This T cell receptor (beta chain) originates from a study of blood T cells in healthy people across ages. Study context: Capture by template switching was about one barcoded beta molecule per two T cells.

A second 7 to 11 cycle PCR used barcoded and J-beta primers. Each sample yielded at least 2.5 million CDR3-containing paired-end reads. TCRdb processed the 5' RACE reads anew with MiXCR; each CDR3 protein has one entry. Seen here are about 720,000 distinct CDR3 sequences, roughly 25% observed once, and the top ten hold roughly 3.5%. The CDR3 consists of 13 residues. Germline loops: CDR1 SQVTM, CDR2 ANQGSEA. V shed 7 bases and J 1 base; nucleotides not matched to a gene: 6. These data also formed part of another study, on T cells of mothers and their children. That paper adds: The people who donated were a few healthy Caucasian mothers and their six children.

V is TRBV29-1 and J is TRBJ1-1; TRBD1 matches 7 bases. Sequencing was done on a sample of blood. This TCR derives from a boy aged 5-17 years in good health. The CDR3 DNA reads TGCAGCGGTAAGACAGGGTCGAACACTGAAGCTTTCTTT. This gives the protein CSGKTGSNTEAFF.